The T cell receptor (beta chain) under discussion was sequenced for a study of T-cell reconstitution after alpha-beta-depleted transplantation in children. Comments on this clonotype: Its antigen is not identified.

This CDR3 has 16 amino acids. The V and J ends lost 3 bases and 2 bases, in that order; junction bases with no gene match: 7. In germline, CDR1 is KGHSH, CDR2 LQKENI. General observations from the study: T-cell counts and diversity at one year post-transplant came mainly from newly produced T cells.

Unique molecular identifiers were incorporated when the TCRbeta library was constructed. Each CDR3 protein gets one entry after TCRdb re-called the PCR reads with MiXCR. This sample has 400,000 to 550,000 distinct CDR3 sequences, with roughly a tenth found just once. The chain is built from TRBV18 and TRBJ1-3; 7 positions match TRBD1. Sequenced here: PBMCs, sampled before TCRalphabeta/CD19-depleted stem cell transplant. The receptor's source is a child younger than 10 with inherited bone marrow failure, due to receive a stem cell transplant. CDR3 residues: CASSPEGAHTGNTIYF. CDR3 coding DNA: TGTGCCAGCTCACCGGAGGGGGCGCATACTGGAAACACCATATATTTT. Filled out from reference TRBV18 and TRBJ1-3, the complete variable domain reads NAGVMQNPRHLVRRRGQEARLRCSPMKGHSHVYWYRQLPEEGLKFMVYLQKENIIDESGMPKERFSAEFPKEGPSILRIQQVVRGDSAAYFCASSPEGAHTGNTIYFGEGSWLTVV.